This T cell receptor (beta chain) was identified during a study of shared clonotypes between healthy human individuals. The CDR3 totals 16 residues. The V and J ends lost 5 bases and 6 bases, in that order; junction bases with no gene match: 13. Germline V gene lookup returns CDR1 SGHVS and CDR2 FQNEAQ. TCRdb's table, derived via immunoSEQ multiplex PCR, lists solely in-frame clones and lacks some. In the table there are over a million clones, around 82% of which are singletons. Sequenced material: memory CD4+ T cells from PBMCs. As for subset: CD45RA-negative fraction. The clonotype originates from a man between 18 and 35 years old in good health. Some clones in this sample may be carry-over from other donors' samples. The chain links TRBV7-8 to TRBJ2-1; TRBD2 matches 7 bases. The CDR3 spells CASSPWEGLMVNEQFF. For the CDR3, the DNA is TGTGCCAGCAGCCCGTGGGAGGGGCTAATGGTCAATGAGCAGTTCTTC.